A selection of T cell receptor beta chains follows, all from one sample in a study of T cell responses to AZD1222 COVID-19 vaccine. Method: immunoSEQ multiplex PCR; TCRdb's copy keeps in-frame clones and lacks some. Of around 110,000 clones listed, around 94% are singletons. This specimen was peripheral blood, taken on day 0 of AZD1222 vaccination. The receptor source for this set is an adult in good health. Both conserved end residues are trimmed from each CDR3.

TRBV3-1/TRBV3-2,ASSHWSAGGHTDTQY
TRBV12-3/TRBV12-4,ATIRGEQF
TRBV15,ATSRDRDASYGYT
TRBV19,AIGTGALDTQY
TRBV13,ASSSTGTPTEAF
TRBV7-9,ASSSAGTGRAQY
TRBV6-2/TRBV6-3,ASSYGLAGSVGADTQY
TRBV10-3,AISGGASPQETQY
TRBV9,ASRGDSRTYGYT
TRBV2,ASRGGLAGAGELF
TRBV6-2/TRBV6-3,ASSYSLSSGRSSYEQY
TRBV3-1/TRBV3-2,ASSPLKGQNEKLF
TRBV5-1,ASSLGTGGTYQPQH
TRBV28,ASSGEERGYT
TRBV5-4,ASSLAKGAIEQY
TRBV21-1,ASSKASTSGTSYEQY
TRBV9,ASSVAGLAGVREQY
TRBV5-6,ASSPSAVAKNIQY
TRBV27,ASSFLGNTGELF
TRBV20-1,SAGTDTQY
TRBV5-1,ASTDGRQVGYT
TRBV12-5,ASARQGISYEQY
TRBV28,AGGNREGINQPQH
TRBV28,ASRGTQGNTGELF
TRBV3-1/TRBV3-2,ASSRRGNEQF
TRBV30,AWSEGNGAYEQY
TRBV15,ATSRDKGYNEKLF
TRBV11-3,ASSLEWGGELF
TRBV5-6,ASSPPTGVHEQF
TRBV3-1/TRBV3-2,ASSLGRTSGPPYEQY
TRBV5-6,ASSLALQARLEAF
TRBV28,ASSYGTGRMRNTIY
TRBV6-2/TRBV6-3,ASSPGTGRGNTEAF
TRBV6-2/TRBV6-3,ASSYSDRRAPEAF
TRBV6-5,ASSLGGLGEKLF
TRBV24-1,ATSDLRDSCNQPQH
TRBV12-3/TRBV12-4,ASSFSGTGVAF
TRBV6-1,ASSDGRRSTEAF
TRBV29-1,SVEDLGGANRYT
TRBV27,ASSFTTGYTGELF
TRBV11-3,ASSHSGRGTGELF
TRBV27,ASSFPGGTEAF
TRBV19,ASSIVPGRERQF
TRBV27,ASSPSQGESYNEQF
TRBV5-5,ASSPPGGQDTDTQY